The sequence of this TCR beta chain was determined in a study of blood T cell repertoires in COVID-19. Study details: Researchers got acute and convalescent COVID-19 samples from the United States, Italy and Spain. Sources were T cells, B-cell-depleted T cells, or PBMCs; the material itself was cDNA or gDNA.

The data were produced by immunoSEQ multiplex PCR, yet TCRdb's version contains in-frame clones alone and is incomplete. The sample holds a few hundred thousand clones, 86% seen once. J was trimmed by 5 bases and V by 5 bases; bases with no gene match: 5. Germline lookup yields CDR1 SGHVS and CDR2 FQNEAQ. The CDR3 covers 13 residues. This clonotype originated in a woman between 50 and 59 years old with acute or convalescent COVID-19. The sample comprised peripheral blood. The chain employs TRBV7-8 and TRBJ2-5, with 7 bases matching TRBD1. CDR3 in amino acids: CASSRDRVETQYF. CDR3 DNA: TGTGCCAGCAGCCGAGACAGGGTTGAGACCCAGTACTTC. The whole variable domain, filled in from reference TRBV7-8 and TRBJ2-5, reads GAGVSQSPRYKVAKRGQDVALRCDPISGHVSLFWYQQALGQGPEFLTYFQNEAQLDKSGLPSDRFFAERPEGSVSTLKIQRTQQEDSAVYLCASSRDRVETQYFGPGTRLLVL.